Below, 18 T cell receptor beta chains from the same sample are listed, as sequenced in a study of T cell repertoires in cytomegalovirus infection. TCRdb re-analysed the reads in MiXCR, keeping a single row per CDR3 protein. The table lists 70,000 to 75,000 distinct CDR3 sequences, 4% of them singletons. The sample comprised PBMCs. The origin of the receptors is a human donor in good health (CMV status not recorded). Some clones in this sample may be carry-over from other donors' samples.

V is TRBV6-2 or TRBV6-3 and J is TRBJ2-7; D unresolved. CDR3 length: 11 residues. Trimming removed 4 bases from V and 6 bases from J, with 7 bases in between. CDR1 is MNHEY, CDR2 SVGEGT, per germline. The CDR3 loop is CASSSPGEQYF. In DNA, the CDR3 is TGTGCCAGCAGTTCCCCCGGCGAGCAGTACTTC.

Many counts were recorded for this clonotype. The chain links TRBV7-2 to TRBJ2-4, with D perhaps matching TRBD2 (7 bases). Trimming removed 3 bases at V and 6 bases at J, with 12 bases between. The germline V gene encodes CDR1 SGHTA and CDR2 FQGNSA. The CDR3 has 14 amino acids. The CDR3 DNA reads as TGTGCCAGCAGCTTTTTAGGGGGGGGAAACATTCAGTACTTC. Its protein product is CASSFLGGGNIQYF. The variable domain in full, with the rest retrieved from reference TRBV7-2 and TRBJ2-4, is GAGVSQSPSNKVTEKGKDVELRCDPISGHTALYWYRQSLGQGLEFLIYFQGNSAPDKSGLPSDRFSAERTGGSVSTLTIQRTQQEDSAVYLCASSFLGGGNIQYFGAGTRLSVL.

This clonotype was recorded at least ten times. With a much larger clone just one base away, this may be a read error. The V call is TRBV7-2, the J call TRBJ1-1, with D unresolved. V was pared by 2 bases and J by 1 base, with 5 bases between. The CDR3 contains 13 residues. Germline lookup yields CDR1 SGHTA and CDR2 FQGNSA. The CDR3 loop reads CASSLKRNTEAFF. For the CDR3, the DNA is TGTGCCAGCAGCTTAAAACGGAACACTGAAGCTTTCTTT.

This clonotype was observed many times. The chain is built from TRBV7-2 and TRBJ1-3; no reliable D call. CDR3 length: 16 residues. CDR1 and CDR2 from the germline V gene are SGHTA and FQGNSA. Trimming took 1 base from V and 0 from J, leaving 10 bases between them. CDR3 residues: CASSLEGSSSGNTIYF. For the CDR3, the DNA is TGTGCCAGCAGCTTAGAGGGCAGCTCCTCTGGAAACACCATATATTTT.

This clonotype was seen ten or more times. This chain joins TRBV7-6 and TRBJ2-1, with TRBD2 matching 8 bases. The CDR3 totals 17 residues. J was trimmed by 9 bases and V by 0 bases; bases with no gene match: 13. CDR1 and CDR2 from the germline V gene are SGHVS and FNYEAQ. CDR3 sequence: CASSLAQRERSYGEQFF. The CDR3 nucleotides read TGTGCCAGCAGCTTAGCGCAGCGGGAGCGGAGTTATGGTGAGCAGTTCTTC.

This clonotype appeared a few times. The V call is TRBV10-3, the J call TRBJ2-1; 10 bases line up with TRBD2. Germline values: CDR1 ENHRY, CDR2 SYGVKD. This CDR3 region has 16 residues. The trim removed 0 bases at V and 3 bases at J, leaving 2 bases unmatched. CDR3 bases: TGTGCCATCAGTGAGTCTAGCGGGAGGTTCTACAATGAGCAGTTCTTC. Translating gives CAISESSGRFYNEQFF.

This clonotype was recorded many times. The chain employs TRBV6-8 and TRBJ1-3, with D perhaps TRBD1 (5 bases). The CDR3 is 17 residues long. V gave up 0 bases and J gave up 1 base, with 13 bases separating them. Looked up from germline, CDR1 is MNHGY and CDR2 is SAAAGT. CDR3 nucleotides: TGTGCCAGCAGTTACTCATCTGGACAAGCATCTGGAAACACCATATATTTT. Translation: CASSYSSGQASGNTIYF.

The chain uses TRBV20-1 and TRBJ2-5; no definite D call. Looked up from germline, CDR1 is DFQATT and CDR2 is SNEGSKA (reference sequence). This CDR3 has 13 residues. V was trimmed by 4 bases and J by 0 bases, leaving 9 bases between them. The CDR3 reads CSANGLYQETQYF. CDR3 DNA: TGCAGTGCTAACGGATTGTACCAAGAGACCCAGTACTTC.

As regards this clonotype: This may arise from a read error, as a much more abundant clone is one base away. The chain is built from TRBV10-3 and TRBJ2-7; tentatively, D is TRBD1 (6 bases). This CDR3 comprises 14 residues. Germline V gives CDR1 ENHRY, CDR2 SYGVKD. V lost 4 bases and J 5 bases, leaving 15 bases between the germline ends. CDR3 loop: CAISAGTRKDEQYF. The CDR3 nucleotides are TGTGCCATCAGTGCCGGGACAAGGAAGGACGAGCAGTACTTC.

This clonotype turned up a few times. The rearrangement links TRBV28 to TRBJ2-5; TRBD1 agrees at 9 bases. In germline, CDR1 is MDHEN, CDR2 SYDVKM. CDR3 size: 15 residues. The V segment lost 4 bases and the J segment 3 bases; nucleotides outside the gene matches: 6. In DNA, the CDR3 is TGTGCCAGCAGTTCAACGGGACAGGGTAAAGAGACCCAGTACTTC. Protein: CASSSTGQGKETQYF.

There are many counts of this clonotype. The rearrangement joins TRBV7-6 to TRBJ2-1; 7 bases map to TRBD2. The germline CDR1 and CDR2 sequences are SGHVS and FNYEAQ. Losses at the gene ends were 3 bases for V and 0 bases for J; bases not matched to a gene: 5. This CDR3 is 16 amino acids long. CDR3: CASSFSSGGSYNEQFF. CDR3 DNA: TGTGCCAGCAGCTTTTCTAGCGGAGGCTCCTACAATGAGCAGTTCTTC.

This clonotype was recorded at least ten times. The CDR3 protein is CASSYSDAGGELFF. CDR3 sequence (DNA): TGTGCCAGCAGTTACTCGGACGCGGGTGGGGAGCTGTTTTTT. The V and J genes are TRBV6-5 and TRBJ2-2; TRBD2 might be the D (5 bases). The V gene's germline CDR1 is MNHEY and CDR2 SVGAGI. The CDR3 is 14 residues long. Trimming removed 0 bases at V and 8 bases at J, with 10 bases between.

This clonotype has just a few counts. The chain has TRBV6-5 and TRBJ2-1; D may be TRBD1 (5 bases). Germline V gene data show CDR1 as MNHEY and CDR2 as SVGAGI. CDR3 length: 15 amino acids. V shed 0 bases and J shed 6 bases, with 12 bases lying between them. CDR3 coding DNA: TGTGCCAGCAGTTACTCAGGGGAACGGTCCAATGAGCAGTTCTTC. Translated: CASSYSGERSNEQFF.

This clonotype has at least ten counts. The chain employs TRBV7-2 and TRBJ2-5, with D maybe TRBD2 (6 bases). Germline loops: CDR1 SGHTA, CDR2 FQGNSA. The CDR3 runs to 18 residues. Trimming stripped 5 bases from V and 1 base from J, with 23 bases between. The CDR3 DNA is TGTGCCAGCAGCATAACGGGACTCCCGGAGGTTGGCCAAGAGACCCAGTACTTC. Its protein is CASSITGLPEVGQETQYF.

This clonotype was seen ten or more times. The chain uses TRBV28 and TRBJ2-7, with D perhaps matching TRBD2 (6 bases). The germline V gene has CDR1 MDHEN and CDR2 SYDVKM. Trimming stripped 1 base from V and 0 bases from J, with 13 bases between. The CDR3 runs to 16 residues. CDR3 protein: CASSLFGGAPSYEQYF. The CDR3 coding sequence is TGTGCCAGCAGTTTATTCGGGGGAGCCCCCTCCTACGAGCAGTACTTC.

This clonotype showed up many times. The chain couples TRBV5-1 to TRBJ2-5, with TRBD2 identical over 13 bases. V lost 5 bases, J lost 4 bases, and 8 bases stayed unmatched. Germline CDR1 SGHRS, CDR2 YFSETQ. The CDR3 totals 16 residues. This CDR3 reads CASSSTSGRAVETQYF. The CDR3, as DNA: TGCGCCAGCAGTTCAACTAGCGGGAGGGCCGTAGAGACCCAGTACTTC.

This clonotype was counted many times. The chain combines TRBV7-2 with TRBJ2-5; tentatively, D is TRBD2 (6 bases). V was trimmed by 5 bases and J by 13 bases, leaving 14 bases between them. CDR1 and CDR2 (germline): SGHTA, FQGNSA. CDR3 length: 11 residues. DNA for the CDR3: TGTGCCAGCAGCGCGGAAAGCGGGCCGTACTTC. It is translated as CASSAESGPYF.

This clonotype appeared many times. The rearrangement uses TRBV7-2 and TRBJ1-1, with D possibly matching TRBD1 (5 bases). V lost 4 bases and J lost 0, with 12 bases in between. The CDR3 is 15 amino acids. The germline V gene has CDR1 SGHTA and CDR2 FQGNSA. The DNA for the CDR3 is TGTGCCAGCAGCTCGAGACAGATCATGAACACTGAAGCTTTCTTT. It is translated as CASSSRQIMNTEAFF.